This T cell receptor beta chain emerged from a study of T-cell memory formation after mild COVID-19. Whole-study results and caveats: While clones contracting from day 15 to 85 were balanced between CD4 and CD8, later expanders leaned CD4+. CD8+ contracting clones occupied EMRA, while CD4+ ones occupied mainly CM and EM.

There are 15 residues in the CDR3. The V and J ends lost 0 bases and 4 bases respectively, with 12 bases between them. The V gene's germline CDR1 is LNHNV and CDR2 YYDKDF (reference sequence). From 5'RACE with constant-segment primers came TCR alpha and TCR beta cDNA libraries that carried sample barcodes and UMIs. MiXCR, run by TCRdb on the 5' RACE reads, gives a single entry per CDR3 protein. The data show about 210,000 distinct CDR3 sequences, 27% seen once. This clonotype was observed a handful of times. Its antigen is still unknown. The chain couples TRBV15 to TRBJ1-1, with no clear D. The clonotype comes from an adult woman who had mild COVID-19 (a few samples of this study predate the infection). Cell type and time point are not known. The sequenced material came from PBMCs or a T cell subset sorted from them (not recorded which). This CDR3 reads CATSRDLGIATEAFF. DNA for the CDR3: TGTGCCACCAGCAGAGATTTAGGGATTGCCACTGAAGCTTTCTTT.